This T cell receptor beta chain was recorded in a study of blood T cells in healthy people across ages. With respect to this clonotype: A single base separates this from a much larger clone, so it may be a read error.

The V gene's germline CDR1 is DFQATT and CDR2 SNEGSKA (reference sequence). CDR3 length equals 14 residues. The second PCR ran roughly 6 to 11 cycles with a sample-barcoded 5' primer and J-beta primers. MiXCR, run by TCRdb on the 5' RACE reads, gives a single entry per CDR3 protein. The data contain about 800,000 distinct CDR3 sequences, about half of them singletons. The TCR originated in an elderly man in good health. Sequencing used blood. The chain is built from TRBV20-1 and TRBJ2-7; 9 bases align to TRBD1. Written as DNA, the CDR3 is TGCGGTGCTAGACAGGGGGGCCTACCTTACGAGCAGTACTTC. Its protein product is CGARQGGLPYEQYF.